These 6 T cell receptor beta chains share one sample of origin, sequenced in a study of T cell responses to AZD1222 COVID-19 vaccine. Data came from immunoSEQ multiplex PCR; TCRdb stores just in-frame clones and leaves some out. The sample consists of about 130,000 clones, 93% of them appearing once. The material was peripheral blood, obtained on day 0 of AZD1222 vaccination. The receptors were sampled from an adult in good health.

The rearrangement uses TRBV7-9 and TRBJ1-1; the D is unclear. V lost 1 base, J lost 11 bases, and 8 bases lay in between. Germline V lookup: CDR1 SEHNR, CDR2 FQNEAQ (reference sequence). The length of the CDR3 is 11 residues. CDR3 DNA sequence: TGTGCCAGCAGCTTAGTTGGTGGGGCTTTCTTT. Its translation is CASSLVGGAFF. Supplemented by reference TRBV7-9 and TRBJ1-1, the full variable domain reads DTGVSQNPRHKITKRGQNVTFRCDPISEHNRLYWYRQTLGQGPEFLTYFQNEAQLEKSRLLSDRFSAERPKGSFSTLEIQRTEQGDSAMYLCASSLVGGAFFGQGTRLTVV.

This clone came up once. The chain employs TRBV19 and TRBJ2-3; possible D gene TRBD1, 5 bases. There are 13 residues in the CDR3. The V gene's germline CDR1 is LNHDA and CDR2 SQIVND (reference sequence). V shed 5 bases and J shed 5 bases, with 11 bases lying between them. The CDR3 DNA reads as TGTGCCAGTAGTCTAAAACAGGTAGATACGCAGTATTTT. It encodes CASSLKQVDTQYF.

V and J are TRBV7-2 and TRBJ2-1; 7 bases fit TRBD1. The CDR3 covers 18 residues. Unmatched junction bases numbered 14, after V lost 4 bases and J lost 2 bases. Looked up from germline, CDR1 is SGHTA and CDR2 is FQGNSA. CDR3 DNA sequence: TGTGCCAGCAGCTCCCATTCTACAGGGGCGTGGGCCTACAATGAGCAGTTCTTC. This sequence encodes CASSSHSTGAWAYNEQFF. Supplemented by reference TRBV7-2 and TRBJ2-1, the full variable domain reads GAGVSQSPSNKVTEKGKDVELRCDPISGHTALYWYRQSLGQGLEFLIYFQGNSAPDKSGLPSDRFSAERTGGSVSTLTIQRTQQEDSAVYLCASSSHSTGAWAYNEQFFGPGTRLTVL.

The J gene is TRBJ2-1, the V gene TRBV18; TRBD2 aligns across 10 bases. From germline, CDR1 is KGHSH and CDR2 LQKENI. V lost 4 bases to trimming and J lost 4 bases; unmatched junction nucleotides: 4. CDR3 length equals 15 residues. The chain's CDR3 is CASSLTSGVYNEQFF. CDR3 nucleotides: TGTGCCAGCTCACTCACTAGCGGGGTATACAATGAGCAGTTCTTC.

This chain connects TRBV5-1 to TRBJ1-1, with 8 bases lining up with TRBD1. CDR3 length: 15 amino acids. V lost 6 bases to trimming and J lost 4 bases; unmatched junction nucleotides: 11. Germline CDR1 is SGHRS and CDR2 is YFSETQ. CDR3 in amino acids: CASKGQGAIGTEAFF. The CDR3 coding sequence is TGCGCCAGCAAGGGGCAGGGGGCGATTGGCACTGAAGCTTTCTTT.

The rearrangement uses TRBV3-1 (or the pseudogene TRBV3-2) and TRBJ2-7; 11 bases fit TRBD2. V was clipped by 2 bases and J by 2 bases; unmatched bases: 2. CDR3 length equals 15 residues. CDR1 is LGHDT and CDR2 is YNNKEL in the germline V gene (reference sequence). Here the CDR3 reads CASSQLAGGPYEQYF. The CDR3 nucleotides are TGTGCCAGCAGCCAACTAGCGGGGGGCCCCTACGAGCAGTACTTC.